The 27 T cell receptor beta chains below all came from one sample that was sequenced in a study of T-cell memory formation after mild COVID-19. TCRdb ran MiXCR on the 5' RACE reads and lists one entry per CDR3 protein. This table has some 340,000 distinct CDR3 sequences, over 10% appearing once. Sequencing used PBMCs or a T cell subset sorted from them (not recorded which). The receptors derive from a man younger than 30 who had mild COVID-19 (a few samples of this study predate the infection). Cell type and time point are not known.

This clonotype occurred a few times. This rearrangement joins TRBV6-5 to TRBJ2-2, with 11 positions matching TRBD2. Germline loops: CDR1 MNHEY, CDR2 SVGAGI. V lost 0 bases and J lost 0; bases outside the gene matches: 3. This CDR3 has 18 residues. The CDR3 loop is CASSYSLAGGPNTGELFF. CDR3 nucleotide sequence: TGTGCCAGCAGTTACTCCCTAGCGGGGGGACCGAACACCGGGGAGCTGTTTTTT.

This clonotype has more than one count but fewer than ten. The chain couples TRBV6-5 to TRBJ1-4; D not resolved. Germline lookup yields CDR1 MNHEY and CDR2 SVGAGI. The CDR3 runs to 17 residues. The V end was cut by 0 bases, the J end by 7 bases, with 18 bases between. This CDR3 is CASSYSRTRLYGEKLFF. CDR3 coding DNA: TGTGCCAGCAGTTACTCCAGGACCCGCTTGTATGGTGAAAAACTGTTTTTT.

Notes on this clonotype: The junction and the germline gene differ at one end; a read error may be behind it. This chain connects TRBV9 to TRBJ2-1; TRBD2 might be the D (6 bases). From germline, CDR1 is SGDLS and CDR2 YYNGEE. CDR3 size: 17 residues. CDR3 bases: TGTGCCAGCAGCGTAGATGTTGGAGAACCTCCCCGGGGGATACATTACTTC. Amino acids: CASSVDVGEPPRGIHYF.

This rearrangement joins TRBV6-6 to TRBJ2-1; 8 nucleotides match TRBD1. The V and J ends lost 8 bases and 8 bases, in that order; junction bases with no gene match: 20. This CDR3 is 17 amino acids long. CDR1 and CDR2 (germline): MNHNY, SVGAGI (reference sequence). The CDR3: CASARYPGQALPDEQFF. In nucleotides, the CDR3 is TGTGCCAGCGCCCGGTACCCGGGACAGGCTCTACCCGATGAGCAGTTCTTC.

This clonotype was seen only a few times. CDR3 protein: CASSQQGGNTIYF. CDR3 sequence (DNA): TGTGCCAGCAGTCAACAGGGGGGAAACACCATATATTTT. The chain couples TRBV12-3 or TRBV12-4 to TRBJ1-3; 7 positions agree with TRBD1. The CDR3 is 13 amino acids. V shed 5 bases and J 4 bases; nucleotides not matched to a gene: 2.

This clonotype turned up a few times. This rearrangement joins TRBV7-2 to TRBJ2-1, with 14 bases matching TRBD2. V lost 3 bases to trimming and J lost 2 bases; unmatched junction nucleotides: 6. The germline CDR1 and CDR2 sequences are SGHTA and FQGNSA. This CDR3 comprises 18 residues. Written as DNA, the CDR3 is TGTGCCAGCAGCTTTCCGACTAGCGGGGGGGCAGCCTACAATGAGCAGTTCTTC. Protein: CASSFPTSGGAAYNEQFF.

The chain employs TRBV7-2 and TRBJ2-3, with D perhaps matching TRBD2 (7 bases). The CDR3 is made up of 18 amino acids. The ends were cut back, 5 bases at V and 4 bases at J, with 25 bases in the middle. Germline CDR1 SGHTA, CDR2 FQGNSA. CDR3 amino acids: CASSRGQIMPRGPDTQYF. CDR3 bases: TGTGCCAGCAGCCGAGGCCAAATTATGCCGCGGGGGCCAGATACGCAGTATTTT. The full variable domain, its missing parts supplied by reference TRBV7-2 and TRBJ2-3, is GAGVSQSPSNKVTEKGKDVELRCDPISGHTALYWYRQSLGQGLEFLIYFQGNSAPDKSGLPSDRFSAERTGGSVSTLTIQRTQQEDSAVYLCASSRGQIMPRGPDTQYFGPGTRLTVL.

There are a few counts of this clonotype. V gene TRBV15 combines with J gene TRBJ2-1; 7 nucleotides align to TRBD2. Looked up from germline, CDR1 is LNHNV and CDR2 is YYDKDF (reference sequence). The CDR3 is 14 residues long. The junction had 9 bases not matched to a gene; V was cut back by 5 bases and J by 8 bases. This CDR3 reads CATSRASGQDEQFF. The CDR3 nucleotides read TGTGCCACCAGCCGGGCTAGCGGCCAGGATGAGCAGTTCTTC.

V and J are TRBV29-1 and TRBJ1-2; weak D call: TRBD1 (5 bases). Between the trimmed V and J ends, which lost 7 bases and 5 bases, there was a span of 14 bases. CDR1 is SQVTM, CDR2 ANQGSEA, per germline. The CDR3 runs 12 residues. CDR3 in amino acids: CSDRQFSYGYTF. DNA for the CDR3: TGCAGCGACCGACAGTTCTCATATGGCTACACCTTC.

The chain uses TRBV15 and TRBJ1-3; D is undetermined. This CDR3 is built from 15 residues. V was shortened by 1 base and J by 0 bases, with 7 bases between the two germline ends. The V gene's germline CDR1 is LNHNV and CDR2 YYDKDF (reference sequence). The CDR3, as DNA: TGTGCCACCAGCAGAGCCCGTTACTCTGGAAACACCATATATTTT. This gives the protein CATSRARYSGNTIYF.

This clonotype has a handful of counts. This chain links TRBV29-1 with TRBJ2-7; unclear D gene. Trimming shortened V by 1 base and J by 4 bases, and 11 bases separated the two germline ends. The CDR3 has 13 amino acids. Germline CDR1 is SQVTM and CDR2 is ANQGSEA. Written as DNA, the CDR3 is TGCAGCGTTGAAGGTAACAGACCTTACGAGCAGTACTTC. It translates to CSVEGNRPYEQYF.

The chain employs TRBV6-1 and TRBJ2-1; no firm D call. The CDR3 runs 12 residues. V was cut by 4 bases and J by 9 bases, with 10 bases left in between. Per the germline V gene, CDR1 is MNHNS and CDR2 is SASEGT. As DNA, the CDR3 is TGTGCCAGCAGTGTAGACTGGGGTGAGCAGTTCTTC. Amino acids: CASSVDWGEQFF.

This clonotype was seen a handful of times. The chain joins TRBV7-8 to TRBJ2-5; the match to TRBD2 covers 13 bases. Unmatched junction bases numbered 9, after V lost 4 bases and J lost 4 bases. The CDR3 loop spans 17 amino acids. Germline CDR1 reads SGHVS; CDR2 reads FQNEAQ. The CDR3 DNA reads as TGTGCCAGCAGCTCTGGGACTAGCGGGGCCCTGGTAGAGACCCAGTACTTC. This translates into CASSSGTSGALVETQYF.

The chain has TRBV4-2 and TRBJ2-3; no firm D call. Germline V gene lookup returns CDR1 LGHNA and CDR2 YNFKEQ. The V gene lost 6 bases and the J gene lost 4 bases, with 11 bases spanning the gap. The CDR3 has 13 amino acids. This chain's CDR3 is CASSLLDADTQYF. The CDR3 bases are TGTGCCAGCAGTCTGCTGGACGCAGATACGCAGTATTTT.

This clonotype was detected a few times. V and J are TRBV12-3 or TRBV12-4 and TRBJ2-1; 11 bases agree with TRBD2. V lost 3 bases to trimming and J lost 9 bases; unmatched junction nucleotides: 10. The CDR3 has 16 amino acids. CDR3 in DNA: TGTGCCAGCAGTTTGCCCTATAGCGGGGGGGCTCTTGAGCAGTTCTTC. Amino acid sequence: CASSLPYSGGALEQFF.

The J gene is TRBJ1-6, the V gene TRBV7-2; the D gene is possibly TRBD1 (6 bases). Trimming left V 0 bases short and J 10 bases short, with 16 bases between. This CDR3 is built from 16 residues. Germline lookup yields CDR1 SGHTA and CDR2 FQGNSA. CDR3 nucleotide sequence: TGTGCCAGCAGCTTAGCTGTTACAGGGAGTAACTCACCCCTCCACTTT. As protein: CASSLAVTGSNSPLHF. Filled out from reference TRBV7-2 and TRBJ1-6, the complete variable domain reads GAGVSQSPSNKVTEKGKDVELRCDPISGHTALYWYRQSLGQGLEFLIYFQGNSAPDKSGLPSDRFSAERTGGSVSTLTIQRTQQEDSAVYLCASSLAVTGSNSPLHFGNGTRLTVT.

The chain uses TRBV9 and TRBJ2-3, with D tentatively TRBD1 (6 bases). With 3 bases removed from V and 3 bases from J, the gap between germline ends came to 11 bases. The CDR3 loop spans 14 amino acids. Germline V lookup: CDR1 SGDLS, CDR2 YYNGEE. CDR3 region: CASSGKGGTDTQYF. The CDR3 DNA is TGTGCCAGCAGCGGTAAAGGGGGAACAGATACGCAGTATTTT.

V and J are TRBV15 and TRBJ1-1, with D perhaps matching TRBD1 (5 bases). The germline CDR1 and CDR2 sequences are LNHNV and YYDKDF (reference sequence). V gave up 0 bases and J gave up 3 bases, with 11 bases separating them. CDR3 size: 15 residues. The CDR3: CATSRDLGAYTEAFF. The CDR3 DNA follows: TGTGCCACCAGCAGAGATCTAGGGGCTTACACTGAAGCTTTCTTT.

This clonotype showed up just a few times. This chain uses TRBV7-6 with TRBJ1-1; D gene unclear. The CDR3 consists of 12 residues. The germline V gene encodes CDR1 SGHVS and CDR2 FNYEAQ. V lost 1 base to trimming and J lost 11 bases, with 11 bases between them. The CDR3 protein is CASSLGLKWAFF. CDR3 DNA: TGTGCCAGCAGCTTAGGGCTGAAATGGGCTTTCTTT.

This clonotype was seen only a few times. The V and J genes are TRBV29-1 and TRBJ1-6; 7 nucleotides agree with TRBD1. The CDR3 extends over 15 amino acids. The germline CDR1 and CDR2 sequences are SQVTM and ANQGSEA. V shed 3 bases and J 11 bases; nucleotides not matched to a gene: 13. This chain's CDR3 is CSVEGRQGRDAPLHF. CDR3 DNA: TGCAGCGTTGAGGGTCGACAGGGAAGGGACGCACCCCTCCACTTT.

The sample holds one count of this clonotype. The chain uses TRBV28 and TRBJ1-6; unclear D gene. There are 12 residues in the CDR3. Germline values: CDR1 MDHEN, CDR2 SYDVKM. The germline V and J ends were trimmed by 6 bases and 10 bases, with 10 bases remaining between them. The CDR3 DNA reads TGTGCCAGCAGACTCCAATACTCACCCCTCCACTTT. Translating gives CASRLQYSPLHF.

This chain links TRBV4-1 with TRBJ2-3; no reliable D call. V was pared by 6 bases and J by 0 bases, with 10 bases between. The germline V gene encodes CDR1 MGHRA and CDR2 YSYEKL. CDR3 length equals 14 residues. CDR3 in DNA: TGCGCCAGCAGACCTCCGACTAGCACAGATACGCAGTATTTT. This codes for CASRPPTSTDTQYF.

The chain is built from TRBV6-2 or TRBV6-3 and TRBJ2-5; D gene unclear. Germline V CDR1 and CDR2: MNHEY, SVGEGT. This CDR3 has 13 residues. Trimming left V 2 bases short and J 4 bases short, with 8 bases between. As DNA, the CDR3 is TGTGCCAGCAGTTACGGGGTTGGAGAGACCCAGTACTTC. Its translation: CASSYGVGETQYF.

This clonotype turned up a few times. V usage is TRBV28 and J usage is TRBJ1-6; a weak D match, TRBD1 (5 bases). V shed 3 bases and J shed 0 bases, with 15 bases lying between them. CDR1 and CDR2 (germline): MDHEN, SYDVKM. The CDR3 sequence is 18 residues long. The CDR3 DNA reads TGTGCCAGCAGTTTTAACCGGGACGGAAGCTCCTATAATTCACCCCTCCACTTT. It codes for CASSFNRDGSSYNSPLHF.

J is TRBJ2-7 and V is TRBV7-2; 8 bases line up with TRBD2. The CDR3 totals 14 residues. The germline gives CDR1 SGHTA, CDR2 FQGNSA. With 3 bases clipped from V and 7 bases from J, the junction kept 8 bases outside the gene matches. CDR3 in DNA: TGTGCCAGCAGCTTTAGCGGGGCCTTGGGAGAGCAGTACTTC. As protein: CASSFSGALGEQYF.

The chain combines TRBV7-2 with TRBJ2-7; tentatively, D is TRBD2 (5 bases). CDR1 and CDR2 (germline): SGHTA, FQGNSA. The CDR3 spans 12 residues. V was trimmed by 4 bases and J by 5 bases, leaving 9 bases between them. CDR3 amino acids: CASSSSGNEQYF. The CDR3 nucleotides are TGTGCCAGCAGCTCCTCGGGGAACGAGCAGTACTTC.

This clonotype was counted a few times. V and J are TRBV4-3 and TRBJ2-3; TRBD2 is a possible D gene (5 bases). The length of the CDR3 is 16 residues. V lost 0 bases and J lost 6, with 16 bases in between. Germline V gene lookup returns CDR1 LGHNA and CDR2 YSLEER. The CDR3 protein is CASSQDLASGWDTQYF. CDR3 bases: TGCGCCAGCAGCCAAGATCTAGCTAGTGGCTGGGATACGCAGTATTTT.